Listed below are T cell receptor beta chains from one sample, sequenced in a study of T cell responses to AZD1222 COVID-19 vaccine. Method: immunoSEQ multiplex PCR; TCRdb's copy keeps in-frame clones and lacks some. The table includes approximately 150,000 clones, roughly 92% detected once. This sample comprised peripheral blood, obtained 28 days after the second AZD1222 dose. The source is an adult who received the AZD1222 COVID-19 vaccine. CDR3s include the opening cysteine and the closing phenylalanine or tryptophan. The D gene is left open where the match is weak. Size is stated for part of the rows, as once, few or many counts, or as a class when the clone is expanded.

>TRBJ1-2|-|TRBV9|TRBD1
CASSTGGDNYGYTF
TGTGCCAGCAGCACAGGGGGTGACAACTATGGCTACACCTTC
>TRBJ1-2|-|TRBV30|-
CAWSPSYTF
TGTGCCTGGAGCCCGAGCTACACCTTC
>TRBJ1-3|-|TRBV19|-
CASSRETESNTIYF
TGTGCCAGTAGTAGGGAAACCGAATCGAACACCATATATTTT
>TRBJ2-7|-|TRBV29-1|TRBD1
CSVEGGPGGSYEQYF
TGCAGCGTTGAAGGCGGGCCAGGGGGATCCTACGAGCAGTACTTC
>TRBJ1-1|-|TRBV6-5|-
CASSYGTEAFF
TGTGCCAGCAGTTACGGCACTGAAGCTTTCTTT
>TRBJ2-1|-|TRBV4-1|-
CASSGNNEQFF
TGCGCCAGCAGTGGCAACAATGAGCAGTTCTTC
>TRBJ1-5|once|TRBV7-9|TRBD1
CASSGTVDQPQHF
TGTGCCAGCAGCGGGACAGTTGATCAGCCCCAGCATTTT
>TRBJ1-5|-|TRBV6-6|-
CASGDFNQPQHF
TGTGCCAGCGGAGACTTTAATCAGCCCCAGCATTTT
>TRBJ1-1|-|TRBV5-6|-
CASSLGGLNTEAFF
TGTGCCAGCAGCTTGGGAGGGCTGAACACTGAAGCTTTCTTT
>TRBJ2-7|-|TRBV25-1|-
CASSDDNSYEQYF
TGTGCCAGCAGTGATGACAACTCCTACGAGCAGTACTTC
>TRBJ2-5|-|TRBV6-2/TRBV6-3|TRBD1
CASSQGTDPQETQYF
TGTGCCAGCAGTCAAGGGACAGACCCCCAAGAGACCCAGTACTTC
>TRBJ1-6|-|TRBV7-8|-
CASSLTAGGGSPLHF
TGTGCCAGCAGCTTAACGGCGGGCGGAGGATCACCCCTCCACTTT
>TRBJ2-7|-|TRBV6-5|-
CASSRDRYGEQYF
TGTGCCAGCAGTCGCGACAGATATGGCGAGCAGTACTTC
>TRBJ2-6|-|TRBV3-1/TRBV3-2|TRBD1
CASAKTGAGANVLTF
TGTGCCAGCGCCAAAACAGGGGCTGGGGCCAACGTCCTGACTTTC
>TRBJ2-1|-|TRBV5-1|TRBD1
CASSQKTPGQGSHEQFF
TGCGCCAGCAGCCAAAAAACCCCGGGACAGGGGTCCCATGAGCAGTTCTTC
>TRBJ1-1|-|TRBV18|-
CASSPQKGKQNTEAFF
TGTGCCAGCTCACCACAAAAGGGAAAACAGAACACTGAAGCTTTCTTT
>TRBJ1-2|once|TRBV28|-
CASVLQGSYGYTF
TGTGCCAGCGTATTACAGGGTAGCTATGGCTACACCTTC
>TRBJ1-1|-|TRBV12-3/TRBV12-4|-
CASSFRENTEAFF
TGTGCCAGCAGTTTCCGGGAGAACACTGAAGCTTTCTTT
>TRBJ2-7|-|TRBV18|TRBD2
CASSSGTSGYEQYF
TGTGCCAGCTCATCCGGGACTAGCGGCTACGAGCAGTACTTC
>TRBJ2-3|-|TRBV2|-
CASSFGGTDTQYF
TGTGCCAGCAGCTTCGGGGGCACAGATACGCAGTATTTT
>TRBJ2-1|once|TRBV6-6|-
CASSPNRGFLPSSSYNEQFF
TGTGCCAGCAGTCCCAATAGGGGTTTCCTACCTTCGAGCTCCTACAATGAGCAGTTCTTC
>TRBJ1-1|-|TRBV11-1|-
CASSLRPRGDTEAFF
TGTGCCAGCAGCTTAAGGCCCAGAGGGGACACTGAAGCTTTCTTT
>TRBJ2-5|-|TRBV19|TRBD1
CASSLGTGAQQETQYF
TGTGCCAGTAGCCTGGGGACAGGGGCCCAACAAGAGACCCAGTACTTC
>TRBJ2-7|-|TRBV5-1|-
CASSATGTPGYEQYF
TGCGCCAGCAGCGCGACCGGGACCCCCGGCTACGAGCAGTACTTC
>TRBJ1-1|-|TRBV29-1|-
CSVEGGLTEAFF
TGCAGCGTTGAGGGAGGGTTGACTGAAGCTTTCTTT
>TRBJ2-2|once|TRBV2|-
CASSVVRANTGELFF
TGTGCCAGCAGCGTCGTGCGGGCGAACACCGGGGAGCTGTTTTTT
>TRBJ2-2|-|TRBV28|-
CASTSGQIHTGELFF
TGTGCCAGCACCTCTGGACAGATTCACACCGGGGAGCTGTTTTTT
>TRBJ2-2|-|TRBV7-7|-
CASSHGSTRGELFF
TGTGCCAGCAGCCACGGCTCGACGCGGGGGGAGCTGTTTTTT
>TRBJ2-7|-|TRBV27|-
CASSFSGALSYEQYF
TGTGCCAGCAGTTTTTCGGGGGCGCTCTCCTACGAGCAGTACTTC
>TRBJ2-5|once|TRBV11-2|TRBD2
CASSLVPGGSQETQYF
TGTGCCAGCAGCTTAGTCCCGGGAGGTTCTCAAGAGACCCAGTACTTC
>TRBJ2-5|-|TRBV18|-
CASSPNSQGETQYF
TGTGCCAGCTCACCTAACTCCCAGGGGGAGACCCAGTACTTC
>TRBJ1-2|-|TRBV28|TRBD1
CASGGGQNYGYTF
TGTGCCAGCGGGGGGGGACAGAACTATGGCTACACCTTC
>TRBJ1-1|-|TRBV2|TRBD1
CASSVRGPGNTEAFF
TGTGCCAGCAGTGTAAGGGGGCCAGGGAACACTGAAGCTTTCTTT
>TRBJ2-3|-|TRBV30|TRBD2
CAWRGIAGGTQYF
TGTGCCTGGAGAGGGATAGCGGGAGGCACGCAGTATTTT
>TRBJ1-1|-|TRBV18|TRBD1
CASSPQDRGATAEAFF
TGTGCCAGCTCACCCCAGGACAGGGGCGCCACAGCTGAAGCTTTCTTT
>TRBJ2-7|-|TRBV7-9|TRBD1
CASSLGQGATYEQYF
TGTGCCAGCAGCTTAGGACAGGGGGCGACCTACGAGCAGTACTTC
>TRBJ2-5|-|TRBV4-1|-
CASSRLVTNQETQYF
TGCGCCAGCAGTCGCCTAGTTACAAACCAAGAGACCCAGTACTTC
>TRBJ1-6|-|TRBV12-3/TRBV12-4|-
CASSPQGYSPLHF
TGTGCCAGCAGTCCCCAGGGTTATTCACCCCTCCACTTT
>TRBJ1-2|-|TRBV19|-
CASSIGPGDGYTF
TGTGCCAGTAGTATAGGGCCAGGGGATGGCTACACCTTC
>TRBJ2-1|-|TRBV11-3|-
CASSLSFGGGPNEQFF
TGTGCCAGCAGCTTAAGTTTTGGGGGAGGCCCCAATGAGCAGTTCTTC
>TRBJ1-6|-|TRBV28|TRBD1
CASRTLIQGRNSPLHF
TGTGCCAGCAGAACGCTCATACAGGGGAGAAATTCACCCCTCCACTTT
>TRBJ1-3|-|TRBV28|-
CASSIQPISGNTIYF
TGTGCCAGCAGTATACAACCGATCTCTGGAAACACCATATATTTT
>TRBJ1-4|-|TRBV18|-
CASSPRGRESEKLFF
TGTGCCAGCTCACCGCGAGGACGTGAGAGTGAAAAACTGTTTTTT
>TRBJ1-2|-|TRBV14|-
CASSQDLRYGYTF
TGTGCCAGCAGCCAAGATCTACGGTATGGCTACACCTTC
>TRBJ1-2|-|TRBV3-1/TRBV3-2|TRBD1
CASSRDSPYGYTF
TGTGCCAGCAGCCGGGACAGCCCCTATGGCTACACCTTC
>TRBJ2-1|-|TRBV7-3|TRBD1
CASSPWDSNEQFF
TGTGCCAGCAGCCCCTGGGACAGCAATGAGCAGTTCTTC
>TRBJ1-2|-|TRBV2|TRBD1
CASSDTGGHYGYTF
TGTGCCAGCAGCGATACAGGGGGCCACTATGGCTACACCTTC
>TRBJ1-2|-|TRBV5-4|-
CASSLAGQNYGYTF
TGTGCCAGCAGCTTGGCAGGGCAGAACTATGGCTACACCTTC
>TRBJ1-2|-|TRBV29-1|-
CSVVLNYGYTF
TGCAGCGTTGTACTGAACTATGGCTACACCTTC
>TRBJ1-1|-|TRBV14|-
CASSHPSRDTEAFF
TGTGCCAGCAGCCACCCTTCCAGGGACACTGAAGCTTTCTTT
>TRBJ2-7|once|TRBV4-2|-
CASSQDSRGNYEQYF
TGTGCCAGCAGCCAAGATAGTAGGGGGAACTACGAGCAGTACTTC
>TRBJ1-1|-|TRBV5-4|-
CASTPGVGLNTEAFF
TGTGCCAGCACTCCCGGGGTAGGGTTGAACACTGAAGCTTTCTTT
>TRBJ1-1|-|TRBV29-1|-
CSVDLENTEAFF
TGCAGCGTTGATCTCGAAAACACTGAAGCTTTCTTT
>TRBJ2-4|-|TRBV6-1|-
CASSEAAATKNIQYF
TGTGCCAGCAGTGAAGCAGCAGCTACCAAAAACATTCAGTACTTC
>TRBJ1-2|-|TRBV4-3|TRBD1
CASSQAVQGAADYGYTF
TGCGCCAGCAGCCAAGCAGTACAGGGGGCGGCGGACTATGGCTACACCTTC